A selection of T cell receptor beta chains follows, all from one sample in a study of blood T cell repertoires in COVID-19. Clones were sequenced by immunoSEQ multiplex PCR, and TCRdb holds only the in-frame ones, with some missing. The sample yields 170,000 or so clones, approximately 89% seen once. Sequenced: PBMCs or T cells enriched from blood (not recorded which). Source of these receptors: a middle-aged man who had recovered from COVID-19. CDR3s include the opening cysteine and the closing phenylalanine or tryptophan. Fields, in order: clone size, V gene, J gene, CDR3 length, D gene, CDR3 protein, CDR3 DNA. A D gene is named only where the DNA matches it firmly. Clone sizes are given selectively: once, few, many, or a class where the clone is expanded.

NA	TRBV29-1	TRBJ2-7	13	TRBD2	CSVRRTSEYEQYF	TGCAGCGTTCGGAGGACTAGCGAGTACGAGCAGTACTTC
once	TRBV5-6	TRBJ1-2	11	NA	CASSLANGYTF	TGTGCCAGCAGCTTGGCAAATGGCTACACCTTC
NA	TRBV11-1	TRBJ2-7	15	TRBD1	CASSLGGGNPYEQYF	TGTGCCAGCAGCTTAGGAGGGGGCAATCCCTACGAGCAGTACTTC
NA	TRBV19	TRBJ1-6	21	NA	CASSIYLSGQTWSSYNSPLHF	TGTGCCAGTAGTATATATCTTTCGGGACAAACGTGGAGCTCCTATAATTCACCCCTCCACTTT
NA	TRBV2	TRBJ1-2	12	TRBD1	CAFGTGSYGYTF	TGTGCCTTTGGGACAGGGTCTTATGGCTACACCTTC
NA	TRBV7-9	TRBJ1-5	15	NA	CASSLGGDSNQPQHF	TGTGCCAGCAGCTTAGGCGGTGATAGCAATCAGCCCCAGCATTTT
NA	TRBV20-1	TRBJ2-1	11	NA	CSARRGNEQFF	TGCAGTGCCAGACGGGGGAATGAGCAGTTCTTC
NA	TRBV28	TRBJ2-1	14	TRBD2	CASSAEERESEQFF	TGTGCCAGCAGTGCGGAAGAGCGGGAAAGTGAGCAGTTCTTC
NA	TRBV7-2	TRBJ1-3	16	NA	CASSLVAGGSGNTIYF	TGTGCCAGCAGCTTAGTGGCGGGTGGCTCTGGAAACACCATATATTTT
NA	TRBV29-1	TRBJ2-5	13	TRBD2	CSAAGGAGETQYF	TGCAGCGCCGCGGGAGGGGCCGGTGAGACCCAGTACTTC
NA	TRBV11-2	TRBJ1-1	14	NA	CASSLGGGGTEAFF	TGTGCCAGCAGCTTAGGGGGAGGGGGAACTGAAGCTTTCTTT
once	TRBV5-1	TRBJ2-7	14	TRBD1	CASSLEDRRDEQYF	TGCGCCAGCAGCTTGGAGGACAGGCGCGACGAGCAGTACTTC
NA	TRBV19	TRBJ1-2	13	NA	CASSMEGNYGYTF	TGTGCCAGTAGTATGGAGGGGAACTATGGCTACACCTTC
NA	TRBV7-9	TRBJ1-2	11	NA	CASSRQGGYTF	TGTGCCAGCAGCCGCCAGGGAGGCTACACCTTC
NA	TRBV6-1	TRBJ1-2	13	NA	CASSEAEYYGYTF	TGTGCCAGCAGTGAAGCCGAGTACTATGGCTACACCTTC
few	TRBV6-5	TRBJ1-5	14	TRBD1	CASRAGGTGQPQHF	TGTGCCAGCAGAGCAGGGGGGACGGGTCAGCCCCAGCATTTT
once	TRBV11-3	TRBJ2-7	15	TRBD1	CASSHEGQLLYEQYF	TGTGCCAGCAGCCACGAGGGACAGCTCCTCTACGAGCAGTACTTC
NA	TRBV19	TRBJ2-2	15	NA	CASSIAQVTTGELFF	TGTGCCAGTAGTATAGCCCAGGTCACCACCGGGGAGCTGTTTTTT